A single TCR beta chain is shown here with its context. The antigen is unknown. Germline lookup yields CDR1 SGHAT and CDR2 FQNNGV. Trimming cost V 1 base and J 3 bases, with 13 bases left between them. The CDR3 runs to 16 residues. 60 Vbeta and 13 Jbeta primers were used in PCR. Assay used: immunoSEQ multiplex PCR; TCRdb lists only in-frame clones, some missing. The top ten hold 3.5% to 4.5% of the sample, which has about 130,000 clones, over 65% seen once. The data belong to a study of cytomegalovirus exposure and HLA in healthy donors. General study results and limits: DRB1 had the most TCR associations and HLA-C the fewest, a later analysis found, with rates varying by HLA locus.

Sequenced input: PBMCs. This receptor was taken from a man aged 35 to 55 in good health and CMV-seropositive. The V and J genes are TRBV11-2 and TRBJ1-5; maybe TRBD1 (5 bases). Written as DNA, the CDR3 is TGTGCCAGCAGCTTAGGGATTGGGGCGGACAATCAGCCCCAGCATTTT. This sequence encodes CASSLGIGADNQPQHF. The full variable domain, in which reference TRBV11-2 and TRBJ1-5 provide the parts outside the CDR3, is EAGVAQSPRYKIIEKRQSVAFWCNPISGHATLYWYQQILGQGPKLLIQFQNNGVVDDSQLPKDRFSAERLKGVDSTLKIQPAKLEDSAVYLCASSLGIGADNQPQHFGDGTRLSIL.